The present T cell receptor (beta chain) was sequenced within a study of blood T cell repertoires in COVID-19. This CDR3 spans 15 amino acids. Germline V gene data show CDR1 as SGDLS and CDR2 as YYNGEE. The V gene end was trimmed by 4 bases and the J gene end by 7 bases; junction bases not matched to a gene: 6. Only one count was recorded for this clone. The table came from immunoSEQ multiplex PCR; TCRdb's copy has only in-frame clones and leaves some out. The repertoire consists of 150,000 or so clones, with less than 90% occurring once and the leading ten covering 20% to 30%. The TCR originated in a man aged 55 to 69 with acute or convalescent COVID-19. This rearrangement joins TRBV9 to TRBJ1-6, with 9 bases identical to TRBD1. Material: peripheral blood. The CDR3 nucleotides read TGTGCCAGCAGCCCCCGGGACAGGGCCAATTCACCCCTCCACTTT. It is translated as CASSPRDRANSPLHF.